A single sample is the source of the 8 T cell receptor beta chains below, sequenced in a study of resident and recirculating memory T cells in vitiligo. Profiled with immunoSEQ multiplex PCR; TCRdb holds only in-frame clones, not every one. The repertoire holds 40,000 to 50,000 clones, around nine tenths seen once, with 4.5% in the top ten. The specimen sequenced was blood. All receptors come from a male donor with vitiligo.

The gene calls are TRBV7-2 and TRBJ2-3; D is undetermined. The CDR3 is made up of 13 amino acids. Trimming shortened V by 5 bases and J by 2 bases, and 8 bases separated the two germline ends. Germline lookup yields CDR1 SGHTA and CDR2 FQGNSA. CDR3 amino acids: CASSPASTDTQYF. The DNA for the CDR3 is TGTGCCAGCAGCCCCGCGTCCACAGATACGCAGTATTTT.

CDR3 nucleotides: TGTGCCAGCAGTGAATTTGGAAGAGGGAATTCACCCCTCCACTTT. Translated: CASSEFGRGNSPLHF. The J gene is TRBJ1-6, the V gene TRBV25-1; D uncertain. The CDR3 has 15 residues. V was shortened by 1 base and J by 7 bases, with 11 bases between the two germline ends. Germline V gene lookup returns CDR1 MGHDK and CDR2 SYGVNS.

The rearrangement joins TRBV19 to TRBJ1-2; the D gene is possibly TRBD1 (5 bases). The CDR3 has 14 residues. Germline assignment: CDR1 LNHDA and CDR2 SQIVND (reference sequence). Trimming removed 7 bases from V and 8 bases from J, with 20 bases in between. The CDR3 protein is CASTPDQGAGGYTF. The CDR3 DNA reads as TGTGCCAGTACCCCCGACCAGGGCGCCGGGGGCTACACCTTC.

This chain uses TRBV30 with TRBJ1-4; D is perhaps TRBD1 (5 bases). V was cut by 8 bases and J by 8 bases, with 18 bases left in between. The CDR3 is 13 amino acids. The germline V gene encodes CDR1 GTSNPN and CDR2 SVGIG (reference sequence). For the CDR3, the DNA is TGTGCCGCGCAGGGAATGGGGGGGGAAAAACTGTTTTTT. Amino acids: CAAQGMGGEKLFF.

The chain couples TRBV5-6 to TRBJ2-7, with D perhaps TRBD1 (6 bases). The CDR3 is 14 residues long. Trimming stripped 3 bases from V and 0 bases from J, with 10 bases between. From germline, CDR1 is SGHDT and CDR2 YYEEEE. CDR3 loop: CASSSGQHSYEQYF. As DNA, the CDR3 is TGTGCCAGCAGCTCCGGACAGCACTCCTACGAGCAGTACTTC.

V and J are TRBV28 and TRBJ1-2, with TRBD1 as a possible D gene (6 bases). Germline V lookup: CDR1 MDHEN, CDR2 SYDVKM. CDR3 length equals 15 residues. Trimming took 4 bases from V and 0 from J, leaving 12 bases between them. The CDR3 region is CASSSIRGANYGYTF. Here the CDR3 DNA reads TGTGCCAGCAGTTCTATCAGGGGAGCTAACTATGGCTACACCTTC.

The rearrangement links TRBV6-6 to TRBJ1-2; 9 bases align to TRBD1. The CDR3 is 14 amino acids. The V and J ends lost 5 bases and 7 bases, in that order; junction bases with no gene match: 8. Per the germline V gene, CDR1 is MNHNY and CDR2 is SVGAGI (reference sequence). CDR3 loop: CASSGPGQGGGYTF. As DNA, the CDR3 is TGTGCCAGCAGTGGACCGGGACAGGGTGGTGGCTACACCTTC.

The chain couples TRBV7-2 to TRBJ2-2; 9 bases are shared with TRBD2. The CDR3 extends over 16 amino acids. V lost 5 bases, J lost 7 bases, and 11 bases stayed unmatched. Per germline, CDR1 SGHTA and CDR2 FQGNSA. CDR3 residues: CASSPGTSRFGGELFF. The CDR3 region has the DNA TGTGCCAGCAGCCCCGGGACTAGCCGCTTCGGCGGGGAGCTGTTTTTT.